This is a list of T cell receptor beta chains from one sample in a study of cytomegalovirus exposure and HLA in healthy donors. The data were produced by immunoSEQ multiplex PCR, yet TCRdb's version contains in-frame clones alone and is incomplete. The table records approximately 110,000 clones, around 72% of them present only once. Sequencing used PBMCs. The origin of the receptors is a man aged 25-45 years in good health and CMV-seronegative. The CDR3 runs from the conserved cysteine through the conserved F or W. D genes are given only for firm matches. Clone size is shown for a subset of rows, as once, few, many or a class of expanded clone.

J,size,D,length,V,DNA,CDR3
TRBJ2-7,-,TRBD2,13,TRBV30,TGTGCCTGGAGTGTACACGGGGGGAACGAGCAGTACTTC,CAWSVHGGNEQYF
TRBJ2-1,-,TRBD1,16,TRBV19,TGTGCCAGTAGCCGCCCGGGACAGGCAGCCTACAATGAGCAGTTCTTC,CASSRPGQAAYNEQFF
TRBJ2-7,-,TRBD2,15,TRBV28,TGTGCCAGCAGCTCCCTAGCGGGAGACGCCTACGAGCAGTACTTC,CASSSLAGDAYEQYF
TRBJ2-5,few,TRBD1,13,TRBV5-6,TGTGCCAGCAGCCCGACAGGGTTAGAGACCCAGTACTTC,CASSPTGLETQYF
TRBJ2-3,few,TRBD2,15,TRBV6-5,TGTGCCAGCAGATACACTAGCGGGAGACAAGATACGCAGTATTTT,CASRYTSGRQDTQYF
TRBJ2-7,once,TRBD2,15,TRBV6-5,TGTGCCAGCAGCCAAGCGGGGGGCGTCTTCTACGAGCAGTACTTC,CASSQAGGVFYEQYF
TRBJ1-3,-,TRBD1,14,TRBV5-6,TGTGCCAGCAGCCCCGGGACAGGGAGAAACACCATATATTTT,CASSPGTGRNTIYF
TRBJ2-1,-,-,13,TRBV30,TGTGCCTGGAGTGTACAGGGCGCGAAAGAGCAGTTCTTC,CAWSVQGAKEQFF
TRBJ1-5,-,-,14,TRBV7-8,TGTGCCAGCAGCTATCCGGGGGGCAATCAGCCCCAGCATTTT,CASSYPGGNQPQHF
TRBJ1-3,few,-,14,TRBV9,TGTGCCAGCAGCGTAGGGAGCTCTGGAAACACCATATATTTT,CASSVGSSGNTIYF
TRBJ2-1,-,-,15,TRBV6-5,TGTGCCAGCAGCCGCTTCCCGAGCTCCTACAATGAGCAGTTCTTC,CASSRFPSSYNEQFF
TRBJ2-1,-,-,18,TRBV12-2,TGTGCAAGTCGCTGTCATATAGCGGTAGGGGCCCCCTACAATGAGCAGTTCTTC,CASRCHIAVGAPYNEQFF
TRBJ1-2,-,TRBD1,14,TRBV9,TGTGCCAGCAGCGCCGGACAGGGGAACTATGGCTACACCTTC,CASSAGQGNYGYTF
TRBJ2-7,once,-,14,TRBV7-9,TGTGCCAGCAGCCGGGACTCCCTTTCCTACGAGCAGTACTTC,CASSRDSLSYEQYF
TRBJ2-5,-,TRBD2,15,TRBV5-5,TGTGCCAGCAGCAGTAGCGGGAGCGGAGGAGAGACCCAGTACTTC,CASSSSGSGGETQYF
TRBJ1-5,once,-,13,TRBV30,TGTGCCTGGGCAGGGTTGGGCAATCAGCCCCAGCATTTT,CAWAGLGNQPQHF
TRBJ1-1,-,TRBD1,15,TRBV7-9,TGTGCCAGCAGCTTCCTCGGACAGGGCAATACTGAAGCTTTCTTT,CASSFLGQGNTEAFF
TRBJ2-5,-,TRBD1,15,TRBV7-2,TGTGCCAGCAGCTTAATGAGGGGGACAGGGGAGACCCAGTACTTC,CASSLMRGTGETQYF
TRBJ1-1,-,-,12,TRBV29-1,TGCAGCGTTGGGGGGGTGAACACTGAAGCTTTCTTT,CSVGGVNTEAFF
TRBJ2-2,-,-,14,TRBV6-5,TGTGCCAGCAGTTACAGCACAGGCCGATCGGAGCTGTTTTTT,CASSYSTGRSELFF
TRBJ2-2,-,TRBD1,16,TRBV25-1,TGTGCCAGCACCGGGACAGGGGGCCTCCCAACCGGGGAGCTGTTTTTT,CASTGTGGLPTGELFF
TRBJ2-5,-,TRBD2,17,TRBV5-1,TGCGCCAGCAGCACCACCGGGACTAGCGGGAATGGAGAGACCCAGTACTTC,CASSTTGTSGNGETQYF
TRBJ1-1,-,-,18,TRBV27,TGTGCCAGCAGTCACTTTATAGGGCCGCAGGGGTTAAACACTGAAGCTTTCTTT,CASSHFIGPQGLNTEAFF
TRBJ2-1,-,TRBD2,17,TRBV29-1,TGCAGCGTCCAGGGGAGGAGCGGGGGTCCGATTGACAATGAGCAGTTCTTC,CSVQGRSGGPIDNEQFF
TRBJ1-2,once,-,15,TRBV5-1,TGCGCCAGCAACTCCGTAGAGGGGGAGAACTATGGCTACACCTTC,CASNSVEGENYGYTF
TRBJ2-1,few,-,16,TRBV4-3,TGCGCCAGCAGCCAAGTGGGCCCGCCATTTAGGAATGAGCAGTTCTTC,CASSQVGPPFRNEQFF
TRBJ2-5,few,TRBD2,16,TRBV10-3,TGTGCCATCAGTGAACGCTTGACTAGCGGGGGACAGACCCAGTACTTC,CAISERLTSGGQTQYF
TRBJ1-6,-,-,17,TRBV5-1,TGCGCCAGCAGCGAAGCCAAACAGTCAGCCTATAATTCACCCCTCCACTTT,CASSEAKQSAYNSPLHF
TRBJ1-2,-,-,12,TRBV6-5,TGTGCCAGCTTAGACAGGACGGTCGGCTACACCTTC,CASLDRTVGYTF
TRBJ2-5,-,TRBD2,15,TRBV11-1,TGTGCCAGCAGCTCACTAGCGGGAGGGCCTCGAACCCAGTACTTC,CASSSLAGGPRTQYF
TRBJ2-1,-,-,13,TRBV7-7,TGTGCCAGCAGCTTAAACAAATACAATGAGCAGTTCTTC,CASSLNKYNEQFF
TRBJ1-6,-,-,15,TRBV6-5,TGTGCCAGCAGTTACAGGGCAGGGAACAATTCACCCCTCCACTTT,CASSYRAGNNSPLHF
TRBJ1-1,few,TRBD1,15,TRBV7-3,TGTGCCAGCAGCTTAACGGCTCAGGGGGACACTGAAGCTTTCTTT,CASSLTAQGDTEAFF
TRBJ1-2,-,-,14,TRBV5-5,TGTGCCAGCAGCCCCCGTGCGGGAGACTATGGCTACACCTTC,CASSPRAGDYGYTF
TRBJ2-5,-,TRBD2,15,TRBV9,TGTGCCAGCAGCGTAGTAGCGGGAATGGGAGAGACCCAGTACTTC,CASSVVAGMGETQYF
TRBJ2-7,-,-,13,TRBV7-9,TGTGCCAGCACTGACTCCACGTTCTACGAGCAGTACTTC,CASTDSTFYEQYF
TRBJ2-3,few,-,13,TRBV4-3,TGCGCCAGCAGCCAAGAAGTCAGAGATACGCAGTATTTT,CASSQEVRDTQYF
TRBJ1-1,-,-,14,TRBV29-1,TGCAGCGTTGCCGTAGGCGAGGGGAACACTGAAGCTTTCTTT,CSVAVGEGNTEAFF
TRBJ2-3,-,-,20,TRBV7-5,TGTGTCAGAAGATTTAACCCAATCTTACTAGCGGGAGACGGCACAGATACGCAGTATTTT,CVRRFNPILLAGDGTDTQYF
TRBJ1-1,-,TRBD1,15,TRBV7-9,TGTGCCAGCAGCACCCCCCAGGGGGCGTTTTTTGAAGCTTTCTTT,CASSTPQGAFFEAFF
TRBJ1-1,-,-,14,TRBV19,TGTGCCAGTAGTCCACTTAGGACAAACACTGAAGCTTTCTTT,CASSPLRTNTEAFF
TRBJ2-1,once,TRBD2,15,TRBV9,TGTGCCAGCAGCGCCCTAGCGGGGGGTGGAAATGAGCAGTTCTTC,CASSALAGGGNEQFF
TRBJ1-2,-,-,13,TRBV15,TGTGCCACCAGCAGAGACGGGGGTGATGGCTACACCTTC,CATSRDGGDGYTF
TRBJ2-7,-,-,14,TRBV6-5,TGTGCCAGCAGTTCGCGGGGCTTAGGCTACGAGCAGTACTTC,CASSSRGLGYEQYF
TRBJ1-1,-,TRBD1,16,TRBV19,TGTGCCAGTAGTTTTCCCCGGACAGGGGGAAACACTGAAGCTTTCTTT,CASSFPRTGGNTEAFF
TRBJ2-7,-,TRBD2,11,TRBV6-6,TGTGCCACGGGACTAGTCTACGAGCAGTACTTC,CATGLVYEQYF
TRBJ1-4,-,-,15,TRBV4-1,TGCGCCAGCAGCCAAGGTTCCGGCCCGGGGGAAAAACTGTTTTTT,CASSQGSGPGEKLFF
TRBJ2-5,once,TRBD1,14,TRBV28,TGTGCCAGCAGTTTGGACAGGGGACGTGAGACCCAGTACTTC,CASSLDRGRETQYF
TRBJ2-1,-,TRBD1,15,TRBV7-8,TGTGCCAGCAGCTTAGGGGGACAGGGGCCGAATGAGCAGTTCTTC,CASSLGGQGPNEQFF